A single count supports the clone carrying this T cell receptor beta chain. Its specificity is not known. Naive-designated CD8 cells lacked CD45RO, were positively enriched for CCR7, and omitted terminally differentiated effector memory CD45RA+ cells. The germline V gene has CDR1 MNHNS and CDR2 SASEGT. V was trimmed by 1 base and J by 5 bases, leaving 14 bases between them. The length of the CDR3 is 15 residues. The data derive from a study of shared clonotypes between healthy human individuals. Authors' data handling: Junction-only immunoSEQ data arrived without quality scores, meaning filtering differed. This table comes from immunoSEQ multiplex PCR, and its TCRdb copy is limited to in-frame clones, with some not included. The V and J calls and clone size come from that table; D and trimming were worked out from the DNA. The data hold over 2,000,000 clones, with 80% to 95% observed a single time.

Overall study findings and caveats: Clonotypes shared by all four donors outscored non-shared clonotypes in generation probability. A handful of donors showed sharing of about 4.6% of naive CD4 clonotypes.

This chain links TRBV6-1 with TRBJ2-5; D gene ambiguous. This sequence was found in a man younger than 30 in good health. Some clones in this sample may be carry-over from other donors' samples. Sequenced sample: naive CD8+ T cells from PBMCs. Written as DNA, the CDR3 is TGTGCCAGCAGTGAAGGGATGGGCAGGATGGAGACCCAGTACTTC. Protein: CASSEGMGRMETQYF.